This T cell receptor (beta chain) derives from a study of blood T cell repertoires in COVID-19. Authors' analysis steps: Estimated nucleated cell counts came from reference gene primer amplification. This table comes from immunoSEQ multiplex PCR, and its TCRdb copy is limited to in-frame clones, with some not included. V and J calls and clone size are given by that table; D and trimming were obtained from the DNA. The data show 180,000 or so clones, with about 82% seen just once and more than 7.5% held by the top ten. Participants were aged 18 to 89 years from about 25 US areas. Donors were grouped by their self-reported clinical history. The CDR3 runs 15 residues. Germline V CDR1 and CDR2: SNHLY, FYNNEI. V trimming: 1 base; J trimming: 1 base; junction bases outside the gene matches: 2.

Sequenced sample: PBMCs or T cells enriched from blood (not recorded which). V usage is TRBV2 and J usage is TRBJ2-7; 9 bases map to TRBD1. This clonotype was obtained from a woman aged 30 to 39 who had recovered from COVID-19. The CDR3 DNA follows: TGTGCCAGCAGTGAAGTGGGACAGGGTTCCTACGAGCAGTACTTC. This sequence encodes CASSEVGQGSYEQYF.